This TCR beta chain was found in a study of blood T cells in healthy people across ages. Combining a sample-barcoded 5' primer with a J-beta primer mix, a second PCR ran for about 7 to 12 cycles. A minimum of 2.5 million CDR3-containing paired-end reads was obtained for each sample. TCRdb reanalysed the 5' RACE reads using MiXCR and keeps one entry per CDR3 protein. Of 1.5 million to 2 million distinct CDR3 sequences in the sample, 40% to 55% were seen once. Notes on the study in general: Naive CD4+ cell counts and diversity both ran higher in long-lived than in aged donors. In these data, TCR beta diversity tracked strongly with naive T cell percentage.

The length of the CDR3 is 13 residues. The germline V gene has CDR1 MNHEY and CDR2 SVGAGI. A word on this clonotype: Its antigen is still unknown. Compared with germline, one end of the junction differs, possibly owing to a read error.

The sequenced material came from blood. The TCR sequence derives from a woman aged 40 to 50 in good health. V is TRBV6-5 and J is TRBJ2-7; D is ambiguous. CDR3 sequence (DNA): TGCGCCAGCAGTTACTCGGGTGCCCTCGAGCAGTACTTC. Its translation: CASSYSGALEQYF.